This TCR beta chain comes out of a study of identical twins. Study findings and constraints: There were fewer insertions in abundant cord blood beta clonotypes, but memory repertoires showed no such pattern. Instead of following the same donors, the conclusions were based on cross-sectional statistical analysis.

About this clonotype: Its antigen is unknown. Its ends do not fully match the called genes, so a read error is possible.

This CDR3 comprises 13 residues. CDR1 and CDR2 (germline): DFQATT, SNEGSKA (reference sequence). TCRdb passed the 5' RACE reads through MiXCR, listing each CDR3 protein once. This sample has 700,000 or so distinct CDR3 sequences, with around 21% found just once. These data are also associated with another study on T cells expressing NK-cell markers. That report notes: Clones of NKG2C+ T cells that had expanded were of unclear HCMV specificity.

This chain uses TRBV20-1 with TRBJ2-7, with D possibly matching TRBD2 (6 bases). The sequenced sample was PBMCs. The receptor was derived from a woman under 30 in good health. The CDR3 DNA reads as TGCAGTGCCAGAGCGGACTACTCTCCCGAGCAGTACTTC. Protein product: CSARADYSPEQYF.